This TCR beta chain was recorded in a study of T cell clonotyping in hematopoietic cell transplantation. Study observations and caveats: At the given depth, recipient repertoires were over 95% de novo clonotypes. Graft donor and pretransplant recipient Inverse Simpson Index values predicted broader posttransplant TCR diversity. Pathologically expanded recipient clonotypes increased progressively from day 30 to day 180 as diversity fell.

Method: immunoSEQ multiplex PCR; TCRdb's copy keeps in-frame clones and lacks some. Here the sample spans over 6,000 clones, roughly 98% being singletons. Points on this clone: What it recognizes is unknown.

Recipients were bled about 28 days pretransplant and at posttransplant days 30, 100, 180. This receptor was taken from a male patient between 55 and 70 years old who had an allogeneic stem cell transplant from a related donor, so the T cells may come from the graft donor. Some clones in this sample may be carry-over from other donors' samples. Sequenced here: PBMCs, sampled 30 days after allogeneic stem cell transplant.

CDR3: CASSHDPPGTEPFSLHF. CDR3 sequence (DNA): TGCGCCAGCAGCCATGATCCCCCCGGGACGGAGCCTTTCTCCCTCCACTTT. The chain couples TRBV4-3 to TRBJ1-6; D is perhaps TRBD1 (5 bases). Per germline, CDR1 LGHNA and CDR2 YSLEER. This CDR3 comprises 17 residues. Trimming removed 3 bases at V and 14 bases at J, with 26 bases between.